This is a list of T cell receptor beta chains from one sample in a study of blood T cell repertoires in COVID-19. Sequencing used immunoSEQ multiplex PCR; TCRdb keeps in-frame clones, though not all of them. Among fewer than 300,000 clones listed, 85% were seen once. Material for sequencing was PBMCs or T cells enriched from blood (not recorded which). The receptor set was obtained from a woman between 50 and 59 years old who had recovered from COVID-19. The CDR3 runs from the conserved cysteine through the conserved F or W. D genes are given only for firm matches. Not every row has a clone size; where given, it reads once, few, many or a size class.

D gene: -
J gene: TRBJ1-3
V gene: TRBV30
clone size: -
CDR3 protein: CAWSVPGVRNTIYF
CDR3 DNA: TGTGCCTGGAGTGTTCCCGGGGTTAGGAACACCATATATTTT

D gene: -
J gene: TRBJ1-1
V gene: TRBV6-5
clone size: -
CDR3 protein: CASKSAMNTEAFF
CDR3 DNA: TGTGCCAGCAAATCTGCGATGAACACTGAAGCTTTCTTT

D gene: -
J gene: TRBJ1-4
V gene: TRBV11-2
clone size: -
CDR3 protein: CASSPAGTNEKLFF
CDR3 DNA: TGTGCCAGCAGCCCCGCAGGGACTAATGAAAAACTGTTTTTT

D gene: TRBD2
J gene: TRBJ2-2
V gene: TRBV6-2/TRBV6-3
clone size: -
CDR3 protein: CASSYQSGRANTGELFF
CDR3 DNA: TGTGCCAGCAGTTACCAGAGCGGGAGGGCTAACACCGGGGAGCTGTTTTTT

D gene: -
J gene: TRBJ1-2
V gene: TRBV6-1
clone size: -
CDR3 protein: CASSEGDYGYTF
CDR3 DNA: TGTGCCAGCAGTGAAGGAGACTATGGCTACACCTTC

D gene: TRBD2
J gene: TRBJ2-7
V gene: TRBV14
clone size: -
CDR3 protein: CASSQDSTSGTRVPYEQYF
CDR3 DNA: TGTGCCAGCAGCCAAGATTCGACTAGCGGGACACGGGTTCCCTACGAGCAGTACTTC

D gene: TRBD1
J gene: TRBJ1-6
V gene: TRBV6-5
clone size: once
CDR3 protein: CASSYSRGRYNSPLHF
CDR3 DNA: TGTGCCAGCAGTTACTCGAGGGGGCGGTATAATTCACCCCTCCACTTT

D gene: TRBD1
J gene: TRBJ1-6
V gene: TRBV5-1
clone size: -
CDR3 protein: CASSRDRPNSPLHF
CDR3 DNA: TGCGCCAGCAGCAGGGACAGACCCAATTCACCCCTCCACTTT

D gene: -
J gene: TRBJ1-2
V gene: TRBV5-6
clone size: -
CDR3 protein: CASSLSNYGYTF
CDR3 DNA: TGTGCCAGCAGCTTGTCAAACTATGGCTACACCTTC

D gene: TRBD2
J gene: TRBJ2-2
V gene: TRBV10-1
clone size: -
CDR3 protein: CASSEASGVGELFF
CDR3 DNA: TGCGCCAGCAGTGAGGCTAGCGGGGTCGGGGAGCTGTTTTTT

D gene: TRBD1
J gene: TRBJ2-7
V gene: TRBV5-8
clone size: -
CDR3 protein: CASSLGGQLHEQYF
CDR3 DNA: TGTGCCAGCAGCTTGGGGGGACAGCTTCATGAGCAGTACTTC

D gene: -
J gene: TRBJ2-3
V gene: TRBV4-2
clone size: -
CDR3 protein: CASSQERGGPTDTQYF
CDR3 DNA: TGTGCCAGCAGCCAAGAAAGGGGGGGCCCCACAGATACGCAGTATTTT

D gene: -
J gene: TRBJ1-3
V gene: TRBV19
clone size: -
CDR3 protein: CASRNGNTIYF
CDR3 DNA: TGTGCCAGTAGGAACGGGAACACCATATATTTT

D gene: TRBD1
J gene: TRBJ1-5
V gene: TRBV2
clone size: -
CDR3 protein: CASIPGQDNQPQHF
CDR3 DNA: TGTGCCAGCATCCCGGGACAGGACAATCAGCCCCAGCATTTT

D gene: TRBD1
J gene: TRBJ1-6
V gene: TRBV3-1/TRBV3-2
clone size: -
CDR3 protein: CASSHLQGKGNSPLHF
CDR3 DNA: TGTGCCAGCAGCCACTTACAGGGGAAGGGGAATTCACCCCTCCACTTT